Listed below are T cell receptor beta chains from one sample, sequenced in a study of blood T cell repertoires in COVID-19. Data came from immunoSEQ multiplex PCR; TCRdb stores just in-frame clones and leaves some out. Here the sample spans fewer than 250,000 clones, approximately 91% being singletons. Input material: peripheral blood. These receptors all stem from a man between 60 and 70 years old who had recovered from COVID-19. CDR3s include the opening cysteine and the closing phenylalanine or tryptophan. Clone size appears in some rows only: once, few, many, or a class for an expanded clone.

j_call: TRBJ2-7; clone_size: .; v_call: TRBV28; cdr3_aa: CASSLTGTRAYEQYF
j_call: TRBJ1-4; clone_size: .; v_call: TRBV19; cdr3_aa: CASSRGLTLADEKLFF
j_call: TRBJ2-7; clone_size: .; v_call: TRBV6-6; cdr3_aa: CASSYLRTGEYGEQYF
j_call: TRBJ2-1; clone_size: .; v_call: TRBV15; cdr3_aa: CATSRERGGGARQFF
j_call: TRBJ1-5; clone_size: .; v_call: TRBV6-6; cdr3_aa: CASTRTGQNQPQHF
j_call: TRBJ1-6; clone_size: few; v_call: TRBV28; cdr3_aa: CASSLPGQGNSPLHF
j_call: TRBJ1-5; clone_size: .; v_call: TRBV19; cdr3_aa: CASRPQSNQPQHF
j_call: TRBJ1-2; clone_size: .; v_call: TRBV19; cdr3_aa: CASTRQRGDYGYTF
j_call: TRBJ2-1; clone_size: .; v_call: TRBV5-1; cdr3_aa: CASSGNIAGSYNEQFF
j_call: TRBJ2-1; clone_size: few; v_call: TRBV10-3; cdr3_aa: CAISEGRGGYNEQFF
j_call: TRBJ2-7; clone_size: .; v_call: TRBV15; cdr3_aa: CATSRDPGIYEQYF
j_call: TRBJ2-3; clone_size: .; v_call: TRBV9; cdr3_aa: CASSVSGGYSVEDTQYF
j_call: TRBJ2-2; clone_size: .; v_call: TRBV11-1; cdr3_aa: CASSQDRAGELFF
j_call: TRBJ2-5; clone_size: few; v_call: TRBV5-4; cdr3_aa: CASSLETGEGETQYF
j_call: TRBJ2-1; clone_size: once; v_call: TRBV5-4; cdr3_aa: CASSLSSGAYNEQFF
j_call: TRBJ1-1; clone_size: .; v_call: TRBV27; cdr3_aa: CASSLRTGNLNTEAFF
j_call: TRBJ2-6; clone_size: .; v_call: TRBV19; cdr3_aa: CASSIGGVGANVLTF
j_call: TRBJ2-7; clone_size: .; v_call: TRBV7-2; cdr3_aa: CASSLAGAITDEQYF
j_call: TRBJ2-1; clone_size: .; v_call: TRBV7-2; cdr3_aa: CASSPTTSSYNEQFF
j_call: TRBJ2-7; clone_size: .; v_call: TRBV7-2; cdr3_aa: CASSPGLSSYEQYF
j_call: TRBJ1-5; clone_size: .; v_call: TRBV6-5; cdr3_aa: CASQTGTVQPQHF
j_call: TRBJ2-3; clone_size: .; v_call: TRBV28; cdr3_aa: CASSLETPSSDTQYF
j_call: TRBJ2-3; clone_size: .; v_call: TRBV5-4; cdr3_aa: CASSLVRGQDTQYF
j_call: TRBJ1-5; clone_size: .; v_call: TRBV6-5; cdr3_aa: CASSMDSFSNQPQHF
j_call: TRBJ1-1; clone_size: .; v_call: TRBV28; cdr3_aa: CASSFGARAEAFF
j_call: TRBJ2-1; clone_size: .; v_call: TRBV23-1; cdr3_aa: CASKKKRSVAHEQFF
j_call: TRBJ2-1; clone_size: .; v_call: TRBV18; cdr3_aa: CASSPLLAGGNEQFF
j_call: TRBJ2-7; clone_size: .; v_call: TRBV24-1; cdr3_aa: CATSAGTYPYEQYF
j_call: TRBJ1-2; clone_size: .; v_call: TRBV5-6; cdr3_aa: CASSLPGGDGYGYTF
j_call: TRBJ2-5; clone_size: .; v_call: TRBV5-1; cdr3_aa: CASSGSPGGGTQYF
j_call: TRBJ1-3; clone_size: .; v_call: TRBV5-1; cdr3_aa: CASSLGGTGYGNTIYF
j_call: TRBJ1-5; clone_size: .; v_call: TRBV18; cdr3_aa: CASSPSKGNQPQHF
j_call: TRBJ2-7; clone_size: .; v_call: TRBV15; cdr3_aa: CATSTTSGRAYEQYF
j_call: TRBJ1-2; clone_size: .; v_call: TRBV5-5; cdr3_aa: CASSLVDRTYGYTF
j_call: TRBJ2-7; clone_size: .; v_call: TRBV10-1; cdr3_aa: CASSAPKRDPSYEQYF
j_call: TRBJ1-6; clone_size: .; v_call: TRBV6-5; cdr3_aa: CATRDSYNSPLHF
j_call: TRBJ2-7; clone_size: .; v_call: TRBV11-3; cdr3_aa: CASSSQGALGEQYF
j_call: TRBJ2-2; clone_size: once; v_call: TRBV7-3; cdr3_aa: CASSLTSQGSGELFF
j_call: TRBJ1-1; clone_size: .; v_call: TRBV12-3/TRBV12-4; cdr3_aa: CASTLTGATEAFF
j_call: TRBJ1-6; clone_size: few; v_call: TRBV7-9; cdr3_aa: CASSSSTGIPLHF
j_call: TRBJ2-3; clone_size: .; v_call: TRBV28; cdr3_aa: CASSWGRRDSTDTQYF
j_call: TRBJ2-1; clone_size: .; v_call: TRBV9; cdr3_aa: CASSATGSPSYNEQFF
j_call: TRBJ2-7; clone_size: .; v_call: TRBV14; cdr3_aa: CASSHASLAGGRYEQYF
j_call: TRBJ2-3; clone_size: .; v_call: TRBV11-3; cdr3_aa: CASSWGSGGPDTQYF